This entry concerns a single T cell receptor beta chain. The sample originates from a study of T-cell memory formation after mild COVID-19. There are 18 residues in the CDR3. The V gene's germline CDR1 is SGHVS and CDR2 FQNEAQ. Trimming removed 1 base from V and 4 bases from J, with 22 bases in between. TCRdb ran MiXCR on the 5' RACE reads and lists one entry per CDR3 protein. This sample carries about 350,000 distinct CDR3 sequences, 14% of them seen once, and the ten largest clones take about 20%. Material: PBMCs or a T cell subset sorted from them (not recorded which). This TCR was sampled from a man aged 18 to 35 who had mild COVID-19 (a few samples of this study predate the infection). Cell type and time point are not known. V is TRBV7-8 and J is TRBJ1-2; a weak D match, TRBD1 (5 bases). This chain's CDR3 is CASSLGGAGDHRLYGYTF. CDR3 bases: TGTGCCAGCAGCTTAGGCGGCGCGGGGGACCACCGACTCTATGGCTACACCTTC.